The present T cell receptor beta chain was sequenced within a study of blood T cell repertoires in COVID-19. Looking at the study overall: PBMCs, B-cell-depleted T cells, or T cells were the source of the cDNA or gDNA that made up the material.

Donors were grouped by their self-reported clinical history. Up to 2 weeks before entering the study, exposed participants had met a COVID-19 case. The CDR3 is 14 amino acids. CDR1 and CDR2 from the germline V gene are MDHEN and SYDVKM. V lost 3 bases, J lost 5 bases, and 10 bases lay in between. The sample holds one count of this clone. Original processing notes: Nucleated cell counts were estimated from reference gene primer amplification. Sequenced by immunoSEQ multiplex PCR; TCRdb stores in-frame clones only, minus some. D and trimming were read from the DNA, whereas the V and J calls and clone size are those reported in that table. The sample includes about 310,000 clones, about 85% of them seen just once.

This sequence originates from a woman aged 25 to 45 who had been exposed to COVID-19. The chain is built from TRBV28 and TRBJ2-2; D perhaps matches TRBD2 (5 bases). Material for sequencing was PBMCs or T cells enriched from blood (not recorded which). CDR3 loop: CASSLRGRTGELFF. In DNA form, the CDR3 reads TGTGCCAGCAGTTTGCGAGGGAGAACCGGGGAGCTGTTTTTT.